Given below is one T cell receptor beta chain in context. Antigen specificity is unknown. At one boundary the junction diverges from the germline segment, which might be a read error. These data belong to a study of blood T cells in healthy people across ages. Regarding the study as a whole: Roughly linear age-related decline in beta diversity appeared, significant by age 40.

A sample-barcoded 5' primer and a J-beta primer mix were used in a second PCR of roughly 6 to 12 cycles. Via MiXCR, TCRdb re-called the 5' RACE reads, giving one row per CDR3 protein. The table shows under 2 million distinct CDR3 sequences, with 30% to 35% occurring only once. The CDR3 contains 14 residues. Germline V gene lookup returns CDR1 MNHEY and CDR2 SMNVEV (reference sequence). PBMCs, at least 7 million per sample, were isolated. The V gene is TRBV27, the J gene TRBJ2-7; TRBD2 agrees at 8 bases. Sequenced sample: blood. This sequence originates from a young woman in good health. The CDR3 sequence is CAGSLAGGSYEQYF. The DNA for the CDR3 is TGTGCCGGCAGTTTGGCGGGGGGCTCCTACGAGCAGTACTTC.